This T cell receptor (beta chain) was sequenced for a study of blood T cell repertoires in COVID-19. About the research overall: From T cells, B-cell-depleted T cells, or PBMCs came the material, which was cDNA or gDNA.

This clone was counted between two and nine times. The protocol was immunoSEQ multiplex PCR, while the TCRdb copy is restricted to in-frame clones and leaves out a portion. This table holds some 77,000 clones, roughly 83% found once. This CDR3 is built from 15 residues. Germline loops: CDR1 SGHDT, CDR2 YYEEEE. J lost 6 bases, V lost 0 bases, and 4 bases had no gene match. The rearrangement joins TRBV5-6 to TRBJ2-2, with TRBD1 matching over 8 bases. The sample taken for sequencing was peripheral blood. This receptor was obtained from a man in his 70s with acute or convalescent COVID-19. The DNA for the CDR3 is TGTGCCAGCAGCTTGGCCGCAGGGGGCCCCGGGGAGCTGTTTTTT. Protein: CASSLAAGGPGELFF. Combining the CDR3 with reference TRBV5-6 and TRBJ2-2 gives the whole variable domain DAGVTQSPTHLIKTRGQQVTLRCSPKSGHDTVSWYQQALGQGPQFIFQYYEEEERQRGNFPDRFSGHQFPNYSSELNVNALLLGDSALYLCASSLAAGGPGELFFGEGSRLTVL.